Described below is a single T cell receptor beta chain sequence and its context. The data belong to a study of blood T cell repertoires in COVID-19. Only in-frame clones appear in the TCRdb table, and some are missing; sequencing was by immunoSEQ multiplex PCR. The table has roughly 79,000 clones, 80% seen once. Material: peripheral blood. The receptor comes from a man in his sixties with active or convalescent COVID-19.

This chain's CDR3 is CASSPRSRGDTIYF. DNA of the CDR3: TGTGCCAGCAGCCCCCGGTCCCGCGGGGACACCATATATTTT. The V and J genes are TRBV7-9 and TRBJ1-3; D remains ambiguous. This CDR3 region has 14 residues. The V gene's germline CDR1 is SEHNR and CDR2 FQNEAQ (reference sequence). The germline V and J ends were trimmed by 5 bases and 8 bases, with 16 bases remaining between them. Full variable domain (remainder filled in from reference TRBV7-9 and TRBJ1-3): DTGVSQNPRHKITKRGQNVTFRCDPISEHNRLYWYRQTLGQGPEFLTYFQNEAQLEKSRLLSDRFSAERPKGSFSTLEIQRTEQGDSAMYLCASSPRSRGDTIYFGEGSWLTVV.